This T cell receptor beta chain is from a study of blood T cell repertoires in COVID-19. Study-wide background: Material from acute and convalescent COVID-19 was sourced from the United States, Italy and Spain.

Germline CDR1 reads SNHLY; CDR2 reads FYNNEI. V shed 5 bases and J 0 bases; nucleotides not matched to a gene: 6. This CDR3 is 16 amino acids long. As for this clone: Other DNA sequences from this sample encode an identical CDR3 as well.

The repertoire was sequenced with immunoSEQ multiplex PCR; TCRdb's copy has only in-frame clones and lacks some. In the table there are around 190,000 clones, nearly 90% of which are singletons. Seattle patient enrollment occurred during active infection, with longitudinal follow-up thereafter. This TCR derives from a man aged 45-65 years with COVID-19, enrolled during active disease. The chain links TRBV2 to TRBJ2-1, with 8 bases aligning to TRBD1. Sequencing was done on a sample of peripheral blood. The CDR3 loop is CASSLGTGGSYNEQFF. The CDR3 DNA reads as TGTGCCAGCAGTTTAGGGACAGGCGGCTCCTACAATGAGCAGTTCTTC.